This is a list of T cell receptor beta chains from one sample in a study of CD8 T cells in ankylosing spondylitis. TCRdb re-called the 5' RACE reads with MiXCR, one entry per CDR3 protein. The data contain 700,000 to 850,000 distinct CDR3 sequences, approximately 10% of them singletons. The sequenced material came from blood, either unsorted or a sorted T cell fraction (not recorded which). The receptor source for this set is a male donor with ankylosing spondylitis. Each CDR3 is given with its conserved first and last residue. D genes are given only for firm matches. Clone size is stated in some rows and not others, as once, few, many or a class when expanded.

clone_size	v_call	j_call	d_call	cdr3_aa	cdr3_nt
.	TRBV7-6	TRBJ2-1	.	CASSPSRGEQFF	TGTGCCAGCAGCCCCTCACGCGGTGAGCAGTTCTTC
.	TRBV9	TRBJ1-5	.	CASSVRHLRLSNQPQHF	TGTGCCAGCAGCGTAAGACACCTCCGGCTCAGCAATCAGCCCCAGCATTTT
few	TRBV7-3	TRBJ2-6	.	CASGTGAGANVLTF	TGTGCCAGCGGGACTGGGGCTGGGGCCAACGTCCTGACTTTC
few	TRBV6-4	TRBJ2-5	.	CASSRDGQVWETQYF	TGTGCCAGCAGTCGGGACGGGCAAGTTTGGGAGACCCAGTACTTC
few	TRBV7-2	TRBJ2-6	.	CASSLGDLSGANVLTF	TGTGCCAGCAGCTTAGGGGACCTCTCTGGGGCCAACGTCCTGACTTTC
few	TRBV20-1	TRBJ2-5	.	CSVEPRGMETQYF	TGCAGTGTCGAACCAAGGGGGATGGAGACCCAGTACTTC
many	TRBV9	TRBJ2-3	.	CASSVDGLPEYF	TGTGCCAGCAGCGTAGATGGTCTCCCCGAGTATTTT
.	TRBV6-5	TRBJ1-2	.	CASRAGTGYTF	TGTGCCAGTCGAGCAGGGACCGGCTACACCTTC
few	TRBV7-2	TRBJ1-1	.	CASRTGMRGEAFF	TGTGCCAGCAGAACGGGGATGAGGGGTGAAGCTTTCTTT
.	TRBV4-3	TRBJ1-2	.	CASSQDYKVSYGYTF	TGCGCCAGCAGCCAAGATTATAAAGTTAGTTATGGCTACACCTTC
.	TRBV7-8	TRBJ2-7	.	CASSLGGQQYF	TGTGCCAGCAGCTTAGGGGGCCAGCAGTACTTC
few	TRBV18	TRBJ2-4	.	CASSPRNSLAKNIQYF	TGTGCCAGCTCACCACGGAACAGCCTAGCCAAAAACATTCAGTACTTC
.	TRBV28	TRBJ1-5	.	CASSLPGKSQHF	TGTGCCAGCAGTCTCCCCGGTAAGTCCCAGCATTTT
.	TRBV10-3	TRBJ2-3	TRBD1	CASRDRGYTQYF	TGTGCCAGCCGGGACAGGGGATATACGCAGTATTTT
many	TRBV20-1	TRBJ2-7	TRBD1	CSARGRTGLYEQYF	TGCAGTGCTAGGGGACGGACAGGGCTGTACGAGCAGTACTTC
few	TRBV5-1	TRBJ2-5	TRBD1	CASSARDRVQETQYF	TGCGCCAGCAGCGCTCGGGACAGGGTGCAAGAGACCCAGTACTTC
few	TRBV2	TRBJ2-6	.	CASSSDRSGANVLTF	TGTGCCAGCAGTTCCGACCGCTCTGGGGCCAACGTCCTGACTTTC
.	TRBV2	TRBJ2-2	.	CASSEGRGESDTGELFF	TGTGCCAGCAGTGAGGGGAGAGGGGAAAGCGACACCGGGGAGCTGTTTTTT
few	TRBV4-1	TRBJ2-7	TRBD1	CASSQPGQGLAEQYF	TGCGCCAGCAGCCAACCGGGACAGGGTTTAGCCGAGCAGTACTTC
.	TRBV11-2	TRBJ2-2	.	CASSVETWGVLNTGELFF	TGTGCCAGCAGCGTGGAGACTTGGGGGGTGCTGAACACCGGGGAGCTGTTTTTT
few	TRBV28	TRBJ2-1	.	CASDTGYNEQFF	TGTGCCAGCGACACAGGATACAATGAGCAGTTCTTC
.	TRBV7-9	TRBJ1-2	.	CASSLGARRSYGYTF	TGTGCCAGCAGCTTAGGGGCCCGCCGGTCTTATGGCTACACCTTC
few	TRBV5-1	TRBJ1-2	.	CASSLVPTETGYTF	TGCGCCAGCAGCTTGGTCCCTACAGAGACTGGCTACACCTTC
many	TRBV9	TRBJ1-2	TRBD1	CASSPWGTDYGYTF	TGTGCCAGCAGCCCTTGGGGGACAGACTATGGCTACACCTTC
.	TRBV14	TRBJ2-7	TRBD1	CASSRGTGDTYEQYF	TGTGCCAGCAGCAGAGGGACAGGGGACACCTACGAGCAGTACTTC
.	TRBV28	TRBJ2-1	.	CASSPLMFGLGQFF	TGTGCCAGCAGCCCCTTAATGTTCGGGTTGGGTCAGTTCTTC
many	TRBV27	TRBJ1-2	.	CASSLSSGHYGYTF	TGTGCCAGCAGTTTATCGTCCGGACACTATGGCTACACCTTC
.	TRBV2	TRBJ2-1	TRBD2	CASKEAGGPNRNEQFF	TGTGCCAGCAAAGAAGCGGGAGGGCCGAATCGGAATGAGCAGTTCTTC
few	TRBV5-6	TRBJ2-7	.	CASSQGGGLKCYF	TGTGCCAGCAGCCAAGGGGGGGGCCTGAAGTGTTACTTC
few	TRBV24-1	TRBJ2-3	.	CATSDLFRGFDTQYF	TGTGCCACCAGTGATTTGTTTAGGGGATTCGATACGCAGTATTTT
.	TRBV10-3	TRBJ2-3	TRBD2	CAISFLAGGTDTQYF	TGTGCCATCAGTTTCCTAGCGGGGGGCACAGATACGCAGTATTTT
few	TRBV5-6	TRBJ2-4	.	CASSLVAAAGNSKNIQYF	TGTGCCAGCAGCTTGGTTGCCGCGGCAGGGAATTCCAAAAACATTCAGTACTTC
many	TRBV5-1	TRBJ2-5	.	CASSLGLIQETQYF	TGCGCCAGCAGCTTGGGACTAATTCAAGAGACCCAGTACTTC
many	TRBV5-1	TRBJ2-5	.	CASSLEWAYQETQYF	TGCGCCAGCAGCTTGGAATGGGCTTACCAAGAGACCCAGTACTTC